Below are 3 T cell receptor beta chains sequenced from a single sample in a study of blood T cell repertoires in COVID-19. Clones were sequenced by immunoSEQ multiplex PCR, and TCRdb holds only the in-frame ones, with some missing. The table lists around 320,000 clones, about 90% of them singletons, with approximately 2.4% in the top ten. Sequencing used peripheral blood. The origin of the receptors is a man aged 18-30 years with active or convalescent COVID-19.

The rearrangement uses TRBV2 and TRBJ2-5; tentatively, D is TRBD1 (6 bases). Trimming cost V 11 bases and J 2 bases, with 12 bases left between them. Per germline, CDR1 SNHLY and CDR2 FYNNEI. This CDR3 has 12 amino acids. The CDR3 protein is CASGQYQETQYF. Here the CDR3 DNA reads TGTGCCTCCGGACAGTATCAAGAGACCCAGTACTTC.

The chain carries TRBV5-1 and TRBJ2-1; TRBD1 aligns across 8 bases. Germline CDR1 reads SGHRS; CDR2 reads YFSETQ. This CDR3 contains 15 residues. V shed 4 bases and J 8 bases; nucleotides not matched to a gene: 11. The CDR3, as DNA: TGCGCCAGCAGCGGACAGGGAGTAGAGTTACATGAGCAGTTCTTC. Protein sequence: CASSGQGVELHEQFF.

This rearrangement joins TRBV3-1 (or the pseudogene TRBV3-2) to TRBJ2-5; 9 bases line up with TRBD1. V dropped 1 base and J dropped 5; count of bases not matched to a gene: 5. Germline V CDR1 and CDR2: LGHDT, YNNKEL (reference sequence). CDR3 length equals 15 residues. The CDR3 loop is CASSQAGTGTETQYF. The CDR3 region has the DNA TGTGCCAGCAGCCAAGCCGGGACAGGGACGGAGACCCAGTACTTC.